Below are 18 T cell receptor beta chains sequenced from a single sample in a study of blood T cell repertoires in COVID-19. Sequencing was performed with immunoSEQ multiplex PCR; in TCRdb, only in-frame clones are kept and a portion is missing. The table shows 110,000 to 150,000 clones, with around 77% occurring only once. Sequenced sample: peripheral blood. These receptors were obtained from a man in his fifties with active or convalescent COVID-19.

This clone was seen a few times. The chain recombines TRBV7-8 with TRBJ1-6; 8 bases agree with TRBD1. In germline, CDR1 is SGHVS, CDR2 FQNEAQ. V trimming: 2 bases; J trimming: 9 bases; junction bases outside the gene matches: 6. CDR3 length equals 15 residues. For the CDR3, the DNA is TGTGCCAGCAGCTTAAGGGGACAGGAGAGTTCACCCCTCCACTTT. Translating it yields CASSLRGQESSPLHF.

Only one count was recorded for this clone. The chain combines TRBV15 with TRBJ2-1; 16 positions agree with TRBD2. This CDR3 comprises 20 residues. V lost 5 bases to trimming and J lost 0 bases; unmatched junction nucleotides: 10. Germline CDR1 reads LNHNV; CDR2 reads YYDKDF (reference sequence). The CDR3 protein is CATSLRLGLAGGGSYNEQFF. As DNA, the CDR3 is TGTGCCACCAGCCTGAGACTGGGACTAGCGGGAGGGGGCTCCTACAATGAGCAGTTCTTC.

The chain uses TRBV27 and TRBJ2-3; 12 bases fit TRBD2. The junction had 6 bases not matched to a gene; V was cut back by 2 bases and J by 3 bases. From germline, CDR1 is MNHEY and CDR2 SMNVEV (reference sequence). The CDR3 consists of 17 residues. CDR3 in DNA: TGTGCCAGCAGTTTAATTCTAGCGGGAGGGATTACAGATACGCAGTATTTT. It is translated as CASSLILAGGITDTQYF.

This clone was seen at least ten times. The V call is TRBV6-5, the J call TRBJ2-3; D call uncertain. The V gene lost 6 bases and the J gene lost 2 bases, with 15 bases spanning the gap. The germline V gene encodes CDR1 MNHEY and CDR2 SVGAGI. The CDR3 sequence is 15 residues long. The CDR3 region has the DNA TGTGCCAGCAGCGCTTACACCTTCGACACAGATACGCAGTATTTT. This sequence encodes CASSAYTFDTDTQYF.

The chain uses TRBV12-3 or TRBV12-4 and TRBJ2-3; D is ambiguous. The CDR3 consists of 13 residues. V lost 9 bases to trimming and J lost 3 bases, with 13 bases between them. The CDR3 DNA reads TGTGCCAGTATATACAAGAGGACAGATACGCAGTATTTT. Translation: CASIYKRTDTQYF.

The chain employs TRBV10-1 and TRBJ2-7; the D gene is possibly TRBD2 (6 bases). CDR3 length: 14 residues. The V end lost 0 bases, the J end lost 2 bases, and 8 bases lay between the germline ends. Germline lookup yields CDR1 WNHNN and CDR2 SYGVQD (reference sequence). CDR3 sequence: CASSESGGPYEQYF. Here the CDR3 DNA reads TGCGCCAGCAGTGAGTCGGGGGGACCCTACGAGCAGTACTTC.

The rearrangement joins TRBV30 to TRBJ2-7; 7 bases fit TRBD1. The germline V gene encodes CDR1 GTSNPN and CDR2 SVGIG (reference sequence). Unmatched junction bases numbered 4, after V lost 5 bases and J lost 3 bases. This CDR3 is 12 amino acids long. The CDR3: CAWGTANYEQYF. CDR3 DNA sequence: TGTGCCTGGGGGACAGCCAACTACGAGCAGTACTTC.

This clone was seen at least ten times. In nucleotides, the CDR3 is TGCAGCGTTGAACTCGGAGGGGAGTACCAAGAGACCCAGTACTTC. The encoded protein is CSVELGGEYQETQYF. This chain connects TRBV29-1 to TRBJ2-5; TRBD2 might be the D (6 bases). Germline CDR1 and CDR2: SQVTM and ANQGSEA. The CDR3 spans 15 residues. V dropped 2 bases and J dropped 0 bases, with 13 bases sitting between them. The full variable domain, with the rest looked up from reference TRBV29-1 and TRBJ2-5, is SAVISQKPSRDICQRGTSLTIQCQVDSQVTMMFWYRQQPGQSLTLIATANQGSEATYESGFVIDKFPISRPNLTFSTLTVSNMSPEDSSIYLCSVELGGEYQETQYFGPGTRLLVL.

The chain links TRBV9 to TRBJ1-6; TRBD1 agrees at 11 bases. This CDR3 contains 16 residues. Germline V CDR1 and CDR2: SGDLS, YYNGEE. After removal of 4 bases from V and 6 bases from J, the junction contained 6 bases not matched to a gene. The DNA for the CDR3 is TGTGCCAGCAGCCCATGGACAGGGGGCAGTAATTCACCCCTCCACTTT. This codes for CASSPWTGGSNSPLHF.

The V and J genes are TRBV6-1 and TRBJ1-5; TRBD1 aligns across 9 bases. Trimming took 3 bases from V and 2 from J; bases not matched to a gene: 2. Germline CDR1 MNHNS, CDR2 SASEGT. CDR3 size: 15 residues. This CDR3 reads CASSEGQGGNQPQHF. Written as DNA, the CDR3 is TGTGCCAGCAGTGAGGGACAGGGAGGCAATCAGCCCCAGCATTTT.

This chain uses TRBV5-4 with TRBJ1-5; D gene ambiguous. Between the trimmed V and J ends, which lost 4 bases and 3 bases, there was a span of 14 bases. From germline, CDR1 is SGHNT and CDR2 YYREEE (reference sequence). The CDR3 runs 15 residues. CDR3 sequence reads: CASSPDLEPNQPQHF. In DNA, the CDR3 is TGTGCCAGCAGCCCGGATTTGGAGCCCAATCAGCCCCAGCATTTT.

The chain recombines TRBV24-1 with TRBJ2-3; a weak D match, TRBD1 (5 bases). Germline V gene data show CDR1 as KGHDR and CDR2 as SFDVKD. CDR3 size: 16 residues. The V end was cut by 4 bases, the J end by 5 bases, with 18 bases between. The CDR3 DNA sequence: TGTGCCACCAGTGACTCCGACAGTAAGATCGGAGATACGCAGTATTTT. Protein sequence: CATSDSDSKIGDTQYF.

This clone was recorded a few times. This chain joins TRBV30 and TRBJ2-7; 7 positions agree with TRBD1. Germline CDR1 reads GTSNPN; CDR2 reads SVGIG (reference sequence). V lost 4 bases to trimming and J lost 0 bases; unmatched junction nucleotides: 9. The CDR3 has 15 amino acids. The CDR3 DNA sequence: TGTGCCTGGATTAAACCGGACAGGCTCTCCTACGAGCAGTACTTC. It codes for CAWIKPDRLSYEQYF.

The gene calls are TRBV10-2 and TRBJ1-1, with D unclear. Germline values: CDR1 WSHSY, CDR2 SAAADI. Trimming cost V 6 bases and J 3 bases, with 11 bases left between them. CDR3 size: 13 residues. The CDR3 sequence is CASSLNTYTEAFF. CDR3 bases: TGCGCCAGCAGCCTTAACACGTACACTGAAGCTTTCTTT.

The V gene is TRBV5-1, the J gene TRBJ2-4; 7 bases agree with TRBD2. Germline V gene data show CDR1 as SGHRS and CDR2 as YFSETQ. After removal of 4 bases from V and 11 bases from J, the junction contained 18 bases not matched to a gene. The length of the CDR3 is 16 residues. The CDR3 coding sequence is TGCGCCAGCAGCCCGTATATCTCAGCGGGATCTGAGGTTCAGTACTTC. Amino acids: CASSPYISAGSEVQYF.

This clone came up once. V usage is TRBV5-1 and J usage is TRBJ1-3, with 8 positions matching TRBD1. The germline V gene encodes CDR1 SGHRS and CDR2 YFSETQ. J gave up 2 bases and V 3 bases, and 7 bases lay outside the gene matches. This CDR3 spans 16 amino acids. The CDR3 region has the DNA TGCGCCAGCAGCTATGACAGGGGTGCGACTGGAAACACCATATATTTT. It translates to CASSYDRGATGNTIYF.

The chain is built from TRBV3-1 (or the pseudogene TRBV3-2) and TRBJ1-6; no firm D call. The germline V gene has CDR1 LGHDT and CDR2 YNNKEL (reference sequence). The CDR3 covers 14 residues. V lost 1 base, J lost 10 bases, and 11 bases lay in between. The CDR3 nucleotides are TGTGCCAGCAGCCAAGTCTTGGGCAACTCACCCCTCCACTTT. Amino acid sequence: CASSQVLGNSPLHF.

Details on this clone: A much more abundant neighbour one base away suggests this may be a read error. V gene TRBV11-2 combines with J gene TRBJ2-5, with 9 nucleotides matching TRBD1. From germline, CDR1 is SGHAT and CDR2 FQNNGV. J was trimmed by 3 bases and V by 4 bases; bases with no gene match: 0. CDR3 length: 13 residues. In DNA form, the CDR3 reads TGTGCCAGCAGCTGGGACAGGGAAGAGACCCAGTACTTC. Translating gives CASSWDREETQYF.